The 29 T cell receptor beta chains presented below share a single source sample, sequenced in a study of blood T cell repertoires in COVID-19. Sequencing used immunoSEQ multiplex PCR; TCRdb keeps in-frame clones, though not all of them. This table holds about 670,000 clones, over 80% found once. Material: peripheral blood. These receptors originate from a woman aged 18-29 years with acute or convalescent COVID-19.

The chain links TRBV29-1 to TRBJ1-1, with TRBD1 as a possible D gene (6 bases). Trimming took 6 bases from V and 7 from J, leaving 12 bases between them. CDR3 length: 11 amino acids. CDR1 SQVTM and CDR2 ANQGSEA come from the germline V gene. In DNA, the CDR3 is TGCAGCGTCCGAAGGGGGTATGAAGCTTTCTTT. Translated, it gives CSVRRGYEAFF.

The V and J genes are TRBV29-1 and TRBJ1-2, with D possibly TRBD1 on 6 matching bases. The CDR3 runs to 12 residues. Trimming stripped 5 bases from V and 5 bases from J, with 12 bases between. Germline-derived CDR1 and CDR2 are SQVTM and ANQGSEA. The CDR3 DNA is TGCAGCGTTCCTACAGGGTATTATGGCTACACCTTC. Translated: CSVPTGYYGYTF.

This chain joins TRBV19 and TRBJ2-2; D uncertain. V shed 4 bases and J shed 5 bases, with 14 bases lying between them. This CDR3 has 15 residues. Germline-derived CDR1 and CDR2 are LNHDA and SQIVND (reference sequence). CDR3 coding DNA: TGTGCCAGTAGTAACCGTCCGAGAGTTACCGGGGAGCTGTTTTTT. Amino acids: CASSNRPRVTGELFF.

The chain employs TRBV7-6 and TRBJ2-5; a weak D match, TRBD2 (6 bases). The V gene's germline CDR1 is SGHVS and CDR2 FNYEAQ. CDR3 length: 15 residues. Trimming cost V 2 bases and J 3 bases, with 13 bases left between them. As DNA, the CDR3 is TGTGCCAGCAGCTTATACGCGGGAATTAAAGAGACCCAGTACTTC. This encodes CASSLYAGIKETQYF.

V usage is TRBV5-8 and J usage is TRBJ1-2, with D uncertain. This CDR3 contains 15 residues. The V gene lost 0 bases and the J gene lost 2 bases, with 11 bases spanning the gap. Germline V gene lookup returns CDR1 SGHTS and CDR2 YDEGEE. The DNA for the CDR3 is TGTGCCAGCAGCTTGGTGTTGGTGCAGAACTATGGCTACACCTTC. Residues: CASSLVLVQNYGYTF. Variable domain in full (rest from reference TRBV5-8 and TRBJ1-2): EAGVTQSPTHLIKTRGQQATLRCSPISGHTSVYWYQQALGLGLQFLLWYDEGEERNRGNFPPRFSGRQFPNYSSELNVNALELEDSALYLCASSLVLVQNYGYTFGSGTRLTVV.

This chain links TRBV7-2 with TRBJ1-6; tentatively, D is TRBD1 (6 bases). The V end was cut by 4 bases, the J end by 7 bases, with 14 bases between. Germline V gene sequence: CDR1 SGHTA, CDR2 FQGNSA. This CDR3 is 15 amino acids long. CDR3 bases: TGTGCCAGCAGCTCACAGGGTTCTGTGAATTCACCCCTCCACTTT. Amino acids: CASSSQGSVNSPLHF.

This chain links TRBV4-3 with TRBJ1-2; the D gene is possibly TRBD1 (5 bases). This CDR3 region has 15 residues. CDR1 and CDR2 from the germline V gene are LGHNA and YSLEER. The V end lost 0 bases, the J end lost 2 bases, and 10 bases lay between the germline ends. CDR3 sequence (DNA): TGCGCCAGCAGCCAAGATCCAGGGCAGAACTATGGCTACACCTTC. Its protein is CASSQDPGQNYGYTF.

The chain links TRBV19 to TRBJ1-5; maybe TRBD1 (6 bases). The CDR3 covers 15 residues. V was cut by 6 bases and J by 6 bases, with 18 bases left in between. Germline V gene lookup returns CDR1 LNHDA and CDR2 SQIVND (reference sequence). In DNA form, the CDR3 reads TGTGCCAGTAGCCCCCGGGACAATATAGGTCAGCCCCAGCATTTT. It specifies CASSPRDNIGQPQHF.

The chain carries TRBV6-2 or TRBV6-3 and TRBJ1-3; 7 bases match TRBD1. Germline V CDR1 and CDR2: MNHEY, SVGEGT. V gave up 4 bases and J gave up 4 bases; unmatched junction bases: 1. This CDR3 is 13 amino acids long. Written as DNA, the CDR3 is TGTGCCAGCAGTTGGGGACAGGGAAACACCATATATTTT. Amino acid sequence: CASSWGQGNTIYF.

The rearrangement uses TRBV4-1 and TRBJ2-7, with D unclear. Germline CDR1 is MGHRA and CDR2 is YSYEKL. Trimming took 0 bases from V and 0 from J, leaving 9 bases between them. The CDR3 is 15 residues long. The CDR3 DNA is TGCGCCAGCAGCCAAGAACAGTCGAGCTCCTACGAGCAGTACTTC. Encoded protein: CASSQEQSSSYEQYF.

This clone was observed a single time. This rearrangement joins TRBV5-1 to TRBJ2-1, with TRBD2 as a possible D gene (6 bases). Germline V lookup: CDR1 SGHRS, CDR2 YFSETQ. Trimming pared 4 bases from V and 2 bases from J, leaving 19 bases between. CDR3 length: 17 residues. The CDR3, as DNA: TGCGCCAGCAGCCCCGGCGGCGGGGTGAGTCCCTACAATGAGCAGTTCTTC. Translating it yields CASSPGGGVSPYNEQFF.

The chain joins TRBV27 to TRBJ1-1, with 7 bases that match TRBD1. J gave up 4 bases and V 6 bases, and 8 bases lay outside the gene matches. Germline assignment: CDR1 MNHEY and CDR2 SMNVEV (reference sequence). There are 14 residues in the CDR3. CDR3 in amino acids: CASSRQGGGTEAFF. CDR3 bases: TGTGCCAGCAGCCGACAGGGAGGAGGCACTGAAGCTTTCTTT.

This clone appeared once. CDR3 bases: TGTGCCAGCGGCATTAGCGGGGACAACAATGAGCAGTTCTTC. It translates to CASGISGDNNEQFF. The chain combines TRBV6-5 with TRBJ2-1; 8 nucleotides match TRBD2. Per germline, CDR1 MNHEY and CDR2 SVGAGI. The CDR3 has 14 residues. J was trimmed by 5 bases and V by 8 bases; bases with no gene match: 8.

This chain joins TRBV20-1 and TRBJ1-6, with no clear D. CDR1 DFQATT and CDR2 SNEGSKA come from the germline V gene (reference sequence). There are 15 residues in the CDR3. V was pared by 3 bases and J by 7 bases, with 16 bases between. The CDR3 here is CSASLGSPINSPLHF. The CDR3 DNA reads as TGCAGTGCTAGTCTAGGTTCCCCAATCAATTCACCCCTCCACTTT.

The chain joins TRBV7-9 to TRBJ2-5; 9 bases align to TRBD1. Germline CDR1 is SEHNR and CDR2 is FQNEAQ (reference sequence). The ends lost 4 bases at V and 5 bases at J; junction bases unmatched: 11. The CDR3 is 16 amino acids. The DNA for the CDR3 is TGTGCCAGCAGCTCAACAAGGACAGGGGAAGGTGAGACCCAGTACTTC. Translation gives CASSSTRTGEGETQYF.

This chain joins TRBV28 and TRBJ1-5; no clear D. The CDR3 consists of 13 residues. CDR1 is MDHEN, CDR2 SYDVKM, per germline. V was shortened by 1 base and J by 3 bases, with 4 bases between the two germline ends. The CDR3 coding sequence is TGTGCCAGCAGTTTATCCCACAATCAGCCCCAGCATTTT. Protein: CASSLSHNQPQHF.

This clone was observed a single time. J is TRBJ1-1 and V is TRBV6-5; no firm D call. The CDR3 sequence is 14 residues long. Trimming pared 0 bases from V and 5 bases from J, leaving 10 bases between. The germline gives CDR1 MNHEY, CDR2 SVGAGI. The CDR3: CASSYSAGFTEAFF. Written as DNA, the CDR3 is TGTGCCAGCAGTTACTCTGCGGGGTTTACTGAAGCTTTCTTT.

V is TRBV5-6 and J is TRBJ1-2; D gene uncertain. This CDR3 comprises 15 residues. Deletions cut 0 bases from V and 12 bases from J, with 21 bases between. The germline V gene encodes CDR1 SGHDT and CDR2 YYEEEE. CDR3 bases: TGTGCCAGCAGCTTGGCGGGCTCCCCAGGACTCAAGGACACCTTC. Translating it yields CASSLAGSPGLKDTF.

The rearrangement joins TRBV12-5 to TRBJ2-1; 12 nucleotides line up with TRBD2. The V gene end was trimmed by 3 bases and the J gene end by 0 bases; junction bases not matched to a gene: 6. The CDR3 totals 18 residues. Germline V gene data show CDR1 as LGHNT and CDR2 as FRNRAP. CDR3: CASGLGLAGLSSYNEQFF. The CDR3 region has the DNA TGTGCTAGTGGTTTAGGACTAGCGGGGCTAAGCTCCTACAATGAGCAGTTCTTC.

The CDR3 DNA follows: TGTGCCAGCAGTGAATGGGAATGGGGCGGCACTGAAGCTTTCTTT. It is translated as CASSEWEWGGTEAFF. The chain couples TRBV6-1 to TRBJ1-1; a possible D gene is TRBD1 (5 bases). V was shortened by 2 bases and J by 4 bases, with 14 bases between the two germline ends. The CDR3 runs 15 residues. Germline loops: CDR1 MNHNS, CDR2 SASEGT.

This clone was picked up one time. The chain joins TRBV13 to TRBJ2-7; TRBD1 matches at 9 bases. In germline, CDR1 is PRHDT, CDR2 FYEKMQ (reference sequence). The CDR3 totals 15 residues. Trimming removed 3 bases from V and 1 base from J; junction bases left unmatched: 4. DNA of the CDR3: TGTGCCAGCAGCTTTCGGGGGACAGGGTCCTACGAGCAGTACTTC. Residues: CASSFRGTGSYEQYF. Looking up the rest from reference TRBV13 and TRBJ2-7 gives the full variable domain: AAGVIQSPRHLIKEKRETATLKCYPIPRHDTVYWYQQGPGQDPQFLISFYEKMQSDKGSIPDRFSAQQFSDYHSELNMSSLELGDSALYFCASSFRGTGSYEQYFGPGTRLTVT.

The V call is TRBV21-1, the J call TRBJ1-1; the table's D gene call, TRBD1, was not cross checked with the DNA. TRBV21-1 is deemed a pseudogene. The CDR3 is made up of 14 amino acids. CDR3 sequence (DNA): TGTGCCAGCAGCTTACAGGGGGCGAACACTGAAGCTTTCTTT. As protein: CASSLQGANTEAFF.

The V and J genes are TRBV9 and TRBJ2-1; 11 bases align to TRBD2. The junction had 11 bases not matched to a gene; V was cut back by 5 bases and J by 7 bases. This CDR3 contains 16 residues. In germline, CDR1 is SGDLS, CDR2 YYNGEE. The CDR3 DNA follows: TGTGCCAGCAGTCCTCCTGTAGCGGGGGGGCGGAATGAGCAGTTCTTC. The encoded protein is CASSPPVAGGRNEQFF.

The chain couples TRBV5-1 to TRBJ2-5, with a weak D call TRBD2 (6 bases). This CDR3 has 13 residues. Germline assignment: CDR1 SGHRS and CDR2 YFSETQ. The V end lost 4 bases, the J end lost 1 base, and 8 bases lay between the germline ends. The DNA for the CDR3 is TGCGCCAGCAGCCGGGGGTCCCAAGAGACCCAGTACTTC. Amino acids: CASSRGSQETQYF.

The V gene is TRBV5-5, the J gene TRBJ2-7; no firm D call. Trimming removed 0 bases from V and 2 bases from J, with 6 bases in between. The CDR3 extends over 13 amino acids. The germline V gene has CDR1 SGHKS and CDR2 YYEKEE (reference sequence). The CDR3 loop reads CASSLVAPYEQYF. The DNA of the CDR3 is TGTGCCAGCAGCTTGGTCGCGCCCTACGAGCAGTACTTC.

V usage is TRBV6-5 and J usage is TRBJ1-1; D is unresolved. Per the germline V gene, CDR1 is MNHEY and CDR2 is SVGAGI. This CDR3 comprises 13 residues. Trimming cost V 5 bases and J 1 base, with 8 bases left between them. The CDR3: CASSLERNTEAFF. The CDR3 DNA follows: TGTGCCAGCAGTCTAGAGAGGAACACTGAAGCTTTCTTT.

This clone occurred once. The chain links TRBV2 to TRBJ2-6, with 8 nucleotides matching TRBD1. The germline gives CDR1 SNHLY, CDR2 FYNNEI. Losses at the gene ends were 4 bases for V and 9 bases for J; bases not matched to a gene: 2. This CDR3 is built from 13 residues. The CDR3 region is CASSGTGSNVLTF. CDR3 bases: TGTGCCAGCAGTGGGACAGGGAGCAACGTCCTGACTTTC.

V and J are TRBV6-1 and TRBJ1-3; 10 bases are a match to TRBD1. This CDR3 region has 16 residues. Germline V gene lookup returns CDR1 MNHNS and CDR2 SASEGT. V shed 3 bases, J shed 2 bases, and the junction held 4 bases outside the gene matches. This CDR3 is CASSDPGQGPGNTIYF. The CDR3 DNA reads as TGTGCCAGCAGTGACCCGGGACAGGGGCCTGGAAACACCATATATTTT.

This clone was counted once. The chain uses TRBV2 and TRBJ1-2; D remains unclear. V dropped 8 bases and J dropped 8 bases, with 27 bases sitting between them. Looked up from germline, CDR1 is SNHLY and CDR2 is FYNNEI. This CDR3 is 16 amino acids long. CDR3 coding DNA: TGTGCCAGCTGCGGGCCTGCAAAGATCCCCTCTTGGGGCTACACCTTC. Translated: CASCGPAKIPSWGYTF.